These T cell receptor beta chains were read from a single sample in a study of T cells in localized non-small cell lung cancer. Repertoires were generated with immunoSEQ multiplex PCR, while TCRdb's copy carries only in-frame clones and drops some. The sample carries approximately 63,000 clones, about 87% recorded once. Sequenced material: peripheral blood, taken before any cancer treatment. These receptors were collected from a man aged 35-69 years with stage I squamous cell lung carcinoma. Each CDR3 is given with its conserved first and last residue. Fields, in order: clone size, V gene, D gene, J gene, CDR3 protein, CDR3 DNA. The D gene is left open where the match is weak. Some rows have no size entry. The others give once, few or many, or a class for an expanded clone.

clone size: once
V gene: TRBV19
D gene: NA
J gene: TRBJ2-1
CDR3 protein: CASSDDIAYNEQFF
CDR3 DNA: TGTGCCAGTAGTGACGACATAGCCTACAATGAGCAGTTCTTC

clone size: NA
V gene: TRBV7-9
D gene: TRBD1
J gene: TRBJ1-1
CDR3 protein: CASSFSGQGPAFF
CDR3 DNA: TGTGCCAGCAGCTTTTCGGGACAGGGGCCGGCTTTCTTT

clone size: few
V gene: TRBV5-8
D gene: TRBD1
J gene: TRBJ1-2
CDR3 protein: CASSGASGDRSYGYTF
CDR3 DNA: TGTGCCAGCAGCGGAGCCAGTGGGGACAGGAGCTATGGCTACACCTTC

clone size: NA
V gene: TRBV16
D gene: NA
J gene: TRBJ1-1
CDR3 protein: CASSQSAGNTEAFF
CDR3 DNA: TGTGCCAGCAGCCAATCCGCGGGGAACACTGAAGCTTTCTTT

clone size: NA
V gene: TRBV7-9
D gene: NA
J gene: TRBJ1-2
CDR3 protein: CASSNPGPYGYTF
CDR3 DNA: TGTGCCAGCAGCAACCCCGGGCCCTATGGCTACACCTTC

clone size: few
V gene: TRBV30
D gene: NA
J gene: TRBJ1-3
CDR3 protein: CAWSVRGYSGNTIYF
CDR3 DNA: TGTGCCTGGAGTGTAAGGGGTTACTCTGGAAACACCATATATTTT

clone size: once
V gene: TRBV2
D gene: TRBD2
J gene: TRBJ2-7
CDR3 protein: CASSESGGTSGRRKGYEQYF
CDR3 DNA: TGTGCCAGCAGTGAATCCGGGGGGACTAGCGGGAGAAGAAAAGGCTACGAGCAGTACTTC

clone size: once
V gene: TRBV27
D gene: NA
J gene: TRBJ2-1
CDR3 protein: CASSMTGYNEQFF
CDR3 DNA: TGTGCCAGCAGTATGACTGGTTACAATGAGCAGTTCTTC

clone size: NA
V gene: TRBV7-2
D gene: NA
J gene: TRBJ2-5
CDR3 protein: CASSARMEETQYF
CDR3 DNA: TGTGCCAGCAGCGCCCGGATGGAAGAGACCCAGTACTTC

clone size: NA
V gene: TRBV7-6
D gene: NA
J gene: TRBJ2-3
CDR3 protein: CASSQSSSLEGTDTQYF
CDR3 DNA: TGTGCCAGCTCCCAATCCTCGAGTCTCGAGGGCACAGATACGCAGTATTTT

clone size: NA
V gene: TRBV5-1
D gene: NA
J gene: TRBJ2-2
CDR3 protein: CASSPDSTNTGELFF
CDR3 DNA: TGCGCCAGCAGCCCGGACAGTACGAACACCGGGGAGCTGTTTTTT

clone size: few
V gene: TRBV30
D gene: NA
J gene: TRBJ1-5
CDR3 protein: CAWSVARESQPQHF
CDR3 DNA: TGTGCCTGGAGTGTAGCCAGGGAATCCCAGCCCCAGCATTTT

clone size: NA
V gene: TRBV25-1
D gene: TRBD2
J gene: TRBJ2-3
CDR3 protein: CASSLRLADGSDTQYF
CDR3 DNA: TGTGCCAGCAGCCTCAGACTAGCGGATGGGTCAGATACGCAGTATTTT

clone size: once
V gene: TRBV6-6
D gene: NA
J gene: TRBJ2-1
CDR3 protein: CASSTGVEQFF
CDR3 DNA: TGTGCCAGCAGTACGGGCGTGGAGCAGTTCTTC

clone size: NA
V gene: TRBV30
D gene: TRBD2
J gene: TRBJ2-2
CDR3 protein: CAWSDAGVGTGELFF
CDR3 DNA: TGTGCCTGGAGTGATGCGGGAGTAGGAACCGGGGAGCTGTTTTTT

clone size: NA
V gene: TRBV4-2
D gene: NA
J gene: TRBJ2-5
CDR3 protein: CASSQDRAETQYF
CDR3 DNA: TGTGCCAGCAGCCAAGATCGAGCGGAGACCCAGTACTTC

clone size: NA
V gene: TRBV6-5
D gene: NA
J gene: TRBJ1-2
CDR3 protein: CASSSSRDGYTF
CDR3 DNA: TGTGCCAGCAGTAGTAGCAGGGATGGCTACACCTTC

clone size: NA
V gene: TRBV19
D gene: TRBD2
J gene: TRBJ2-7
CDR3 protein: CASSIVGLAGGLFVIWSGHEQYF
CDR3 DNA: TGTGCCAGTAGTATAGTGGGACTAGCGGGAGGGCTATTCGTCATATGGTCGGGCCACGAGCAGTACTTC

clone size: NA
V gene: TRBV7-3
D gene: TRBD2
J gene: TRBJ2-5
CDR3 protein: CASSLIASGGQETQYF
CDR3 DNA: TGTGCCAGCAGCTTAATTGCTAGCGGGGGACAAGAGACCCAGTACTTC

clone size: NA
V gene: TRBV4-2
D gene: NA
J gene: TRBJ2-3
CDR3 protein: CASSQLGTREDTQYF
CDR3 DNA: TGTGCCAGCAGCCAACTTGGGACCAGAGAAGATACGCAGTATTTT

clone size: NA
V gene: TRBV19
D gene: TRBD1
J gene: TRBJ2-7
CDR3 protein: CASSMGIVDRGSYEQYF
CDR3 DNA: TGTGCCAGTAGTATGGGAATCGTGGACAGGGGGTCTTACGAGCAGTACTTC

clone size: NA
V gene: TRBV7-2
D gene: NA
J gene: TRBJ1-5
CDR3 protein: CASSLDGYSNQPQHF
CDR3 DNA: TGTGCCAGCAGCTTGGACGGTTATAGCAATCAGCCCCAGCATTTT

clone size: NA
V gene: TRBV30
D gene: NA
J gene: TRBJ1-1
CDR3 protein: CAWSVTSGGTEAFF
CDR3 DNA: TGTGCCTGGAGTGTTACATCGGGAGGTACTGAAGCTTTCTTT

clone size: NA
V gene: TRBV7-8
D gene: TRBD2
J gene: TRBJ2-7
CDR3 protein: CASSPRRSGTSYEQYF
CDR3 DNA: TGTGCCAGCAGCCCTCGACGGAGCGGGACCTCCTACGAGCAGTACTTC

clone size: NA
V gene: TRBV5-1
D gene: NA
J gene: TRBJ2-1
CDR3 protein: CASSYSGNSNEQFF
CDR3 DNA: TGCGCCAGCAGCTACAGCGGCAATTCCAATGAGCAGTTCTTC

clone size: NA
V gene: TRBV27
D gene: NA
J gene: TRBJ1-1
CDR3 protein: CASNIRLGNTEAFF
CDR3 DNA: TGTGCCAGCAATATCCGACTTGGGAACACTGAAGCTTTCTTT

clone size: NA
V gene: TRBV19
D gene: NA
J gene: TRBJ2-6
CDR3 protein: CASRIGGAGANVLTF
CDR3 DNA: TGTGCCAGTAGAATCGGGGGAGCCGGGGCCAACGTCCTGACTTTC